This entry lists 9 T cell receptor beta chains sequenced from one sample in a study of T cells in Graves' hyperthyroidism and ophthalmopathy. The investigators amplified TCR beta CDR3 regions from RNA transcripts. In the first-round RT-PCR of the TCR CDR3, the HTBI primer set was used. TCRdb recomputed calls from the multiplex PCR reads with MiXCR, one row per CDR3 protein. This table holds almost 600,000 distinct CDR3 sequences, approximately 44% found once. Source material: peripheral blood or thyroid tissue (not recorded which). These receptors came from a woman aged 18 to 35 with Graves' hyperthyroidism.

For the CDR3, the DNA is TGTGCCAGCAGCTACGGGACAGGGGGGAACAATCAGCCCCAGCATTTT. Translated: CASSYGTGGNNQPQHF. The chain joins TRBV7-3 to TRBJ1-5; 11 nucleotides line up with TRBD1. Germline lookup yields CDR1 SGHTA and CDR2 FQGTGA. The CDR3 loop spans 16 amino acids. The junction had 5 bases not matched to a gene; V was cut back by 4 bases and J by 3 bases.

DNA for the CDR3: TGTGCCAGCAGTAAAGCGAGAGATAACGGTGAGCAGTTCTTC. Translating it yields CASSKARDNGEQFF. The rearrangement uses TRBV5-4 and TRBJ2-7; no definite D call. The J call is doubtful: the DNA matches TRBJ2-1 better. Per germline, CDR1 SGHNT and CDR2 YYREEE (reference sequence). CDR3 length: 14 residues.

This chain joins TRBV20-1 and TRBJ1-2; perhaps TRBD1 as D (6 bases). Germline values: CDR1 DFQATT, CDR2 SNEGSKA (reference sequence). The CDR3 is made up of 12 amino acids. With 4 bases removed from V and 4 bases from J, the gap between germline ends came to 10 bases. The chain's CDR3 is CSATDSRYGYTF. CDR3 nucleotides: TGCAGTGCTACGGACAGCCGCTATGGCTACACCTTC.

This clonotype was seen a handful of times. The J gene is TRBJ1-2, the V gene TRBV30; 9 bases map to TRBD1. Trimming at V came to 2 bases and at J to 7 bases, leaving 8 bases not matched to a gene. Germline V gene data show CDR1 as GTSNPN and CDR2 as SVGIG (reference sequence). This CDR3 has 14 residues. CDR3 amino acids: CAWSYSGTGPGYTF. Written as DNA, the CDR3 is TGTGCCTGGAGTTATTCCGGGACAGGGCCTGGCTACACCTTC.

The rearrangement joins TRBV11-1 to TRBJ1-3; 7 bases agree with TRBD1. The ends lost 5 bases at V and 0 bases at J; junction bases unmatched: 4. CDR3 size: 15 residues. The germline CDR1 and CDR2 sequences are SGHAT and FQDESV (reference sequence). The CDR3 loop is CASSRGGTSGNTIYF. CDR3 in DNA: TGTGCCAGCAGCAGAGGGGGCACCTCTGGAAACACCATATATTTT.

This clonotype showed up just once. The chain links TRBV10-3 to TRBJ2-7, with 11 bases matching TRBD1. The J call could be wrong; TRBJ2-1 is a better fit for the DNA end. Germline V gene sequence: CDR1 ENHRY, CDR2 SYGVKD. CDR3 length: 15 residues. The DNA of the CDR3 is TGTGCCATCAGTGAGTCCCGGGACAGGGGGTATGAGCAGTTCTTC. It translates to CAISESRDRGYEQFF.

A word on this clonotype: Its ends do not fully match the called genes, so a read error is possible. V is TRBV7-6 and J is TRBJ2-7, with 14 positions matching TRBD2. This CDR3 is 17 amino acids long. Germline loops: CDR1 SGHVS, CDR2 FNYEAQ. This chain's CDR3 is CASGSGTSGSRPYEQHF. The DNA of the CDR3 is TGTGCCAGCGGCTCCGGGACTAGCGGGAGCCGACCCTACGAGCAGCACTTC.

For this clonotype: One base away lies a much larger clone, so this may be a sequencing read error. This sequence joins TRBV10-3 and TRBJ1-1; D not resolved. Trimming cost V 5 bases and J 0 bases, with 7 bases left between them. Germline V gives CDR1 ENHRY, CDR2 SYGVKD. The CDR3 has 13 amino acids. The CDR3 here is CAISFHVNTEAFF. In DNA, the CDR3 is TGTGCCATCAGTTTCCACGTGAACACTGAAGCTTTCTTT.

The chain carries TRBV2 and TRBJ1-5, with 9 bases aligning to TRBD1. Trimming cost V 6 bases and J 0 bases; bases outside gene matches: 9. This CDR3 has 17 amino acids. CDR1 and CDR2 from the germline V gene are SNHLY and FYNNEI. CDR3 protein: CASRDGQGSYSNQPQHF. The CDR3 DNA is TGTGCCAGCAGGGACGGACAGGGGTCTTATAGCAATCAGCCCCAGCATTTT.